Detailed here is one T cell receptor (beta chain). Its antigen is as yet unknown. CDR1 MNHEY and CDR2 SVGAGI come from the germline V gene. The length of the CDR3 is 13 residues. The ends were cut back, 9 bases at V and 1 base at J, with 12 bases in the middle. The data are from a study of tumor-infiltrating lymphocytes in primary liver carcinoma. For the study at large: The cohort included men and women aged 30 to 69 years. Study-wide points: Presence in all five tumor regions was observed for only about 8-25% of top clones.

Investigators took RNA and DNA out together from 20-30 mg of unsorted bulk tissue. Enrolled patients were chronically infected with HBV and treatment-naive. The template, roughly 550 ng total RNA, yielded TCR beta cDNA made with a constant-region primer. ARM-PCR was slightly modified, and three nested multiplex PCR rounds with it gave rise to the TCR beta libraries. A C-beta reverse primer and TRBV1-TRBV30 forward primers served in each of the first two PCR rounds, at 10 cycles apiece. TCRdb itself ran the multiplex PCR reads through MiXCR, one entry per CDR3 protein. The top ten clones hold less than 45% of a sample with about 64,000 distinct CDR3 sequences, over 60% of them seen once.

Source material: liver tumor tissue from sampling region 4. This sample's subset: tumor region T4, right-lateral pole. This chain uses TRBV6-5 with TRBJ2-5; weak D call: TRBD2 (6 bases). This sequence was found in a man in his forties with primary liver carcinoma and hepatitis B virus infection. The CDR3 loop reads CASYGGIQETQYF. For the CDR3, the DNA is TGTGCCAGTTACGGAGGGATCCAAGAGACCCAGTACTTC.